This paragraph reports one TCR beta chain. The germline CDR1 and CDR2 sequences are MNHEY and SMNVEV (reference sequence). The CDR3 covers 14 residues. Trimming took 8 bases from V and 2 from J; bases not matched to a gene: 7. The source of the sample is a study of blood T cell repertoires in COVID-19. As processed by the authors: The authors estimated nucleated cell counts from reference gene primer amplification. The data were produced by immunoSEQ multiplex PCR, yet TCRdb's version contains in-frame clones alone and is incomplete. That table furnishes V, J and clone size, whereas the DNA furnished D and trimming. This sample carries around 300,000 clones, roughly 90% of them seen once, and the ten largest clones take approximately 4.3%.

The sample taken for sequencing was PBMCs or T cells enriched from blood (not recorded which). The rearrangement links TRBV27 to TRBJ2-3; 7 nucleotides agree with TRBD1. The TCR comes from a woman under 30 with acute COVID-19. The CDR3 DNA reads TGTGCCAGCCGGGGACAGCCCTCCACAGATACGCAGTATTTT. Translating it yields CASRGQPSTDTQYF.